These 4 T cell receptor beta chains came from one sample sequenced in a study of monozygotic twins with inflammatory bowel disease (dated 2019 in TCRdb). Libraries came from 5' RACE. The sequencer listed for this sample is Illumina HiSeq 2500. After TCRdb reprocessed the reads, each CDR3 protein sequence was kept as one row, without DNA. The table held for this sample gives under 150,000 distinct CDR3 sequences. 2% to 3% of the sample is held by the ten biggest clonotypes. The sequenced material came from blood. Receptor source: a human donor with ulcerative colitis or Crohn's disease, or a healthy co-twin of an affected twin (not recorded which).

This rearrangement joins TRBV6-1 to TRBJ1-5. This CDR3 contains 15 residues. The germline V gene encodes CDR1 MNHNS and CDR2 SASEGT. This CDR3 reads CAAHGTTFSNQPQHF.

The chain has TRBV6-2 or TRBV6-3 and TRBJ1-5; TCRdb reports TRBD1, a call that lacks DNA to check it against. Per the germline V gene, CDR1 is MNHEY and CDR2 is SVGEGT. The CDR3 sequence is 18 residues long. CDR3 sequence: CASNDGSFGQSVGQPQHF.

The V call is TRBV13, the J call TRBJ2-5; TCRdb indicates TRBD2, and absent DNA this call remains unverified. CDR1 is PRHDT and CDR2 is FYEKMQ in the germline V gene (reference sequence). The CDR3 consists of 16 residues. CDR3 sequence: CASSSISGRVFETQYF.

The chain couples TRBV5-1 to TRBJ2-5; checking the TCRdb D call of TRBD1 is not possible without DNA. The CDR3 length is 15 residues. The V gene's germline CDR1 is SGHRS and CDR2 YFSETQ. Here the CDR3 reads CASTTWGAVQETQYF.